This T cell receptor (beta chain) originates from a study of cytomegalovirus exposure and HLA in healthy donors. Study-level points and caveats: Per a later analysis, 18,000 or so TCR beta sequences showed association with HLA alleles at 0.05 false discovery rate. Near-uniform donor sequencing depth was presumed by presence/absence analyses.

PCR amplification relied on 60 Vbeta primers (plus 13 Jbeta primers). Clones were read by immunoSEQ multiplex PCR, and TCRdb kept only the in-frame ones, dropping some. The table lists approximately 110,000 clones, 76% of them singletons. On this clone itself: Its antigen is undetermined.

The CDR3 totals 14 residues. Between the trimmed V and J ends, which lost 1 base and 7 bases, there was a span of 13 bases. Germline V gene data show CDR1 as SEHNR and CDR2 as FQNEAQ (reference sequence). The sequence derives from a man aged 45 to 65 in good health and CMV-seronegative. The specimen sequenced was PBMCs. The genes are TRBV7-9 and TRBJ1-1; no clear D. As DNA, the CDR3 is TGTGCCAGCAGCTTAGACCGGTCGTCAGGTGAAGCTTTCTTT. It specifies CASSLDRSSGEAFF.